This TCR beta chain was captured in a study of blood T cell repertoires in COVID-19. Turning to the study itself: Specimens from acute and convalescent COVID-19 originated in the United States, Italy and Spain. The analysed material was cDNA or gDNA that came from T cells, B-cell-depleted T cells, or PBMCs.

The CDR3 loop spans 18 amino acids. Trimming removed 3 bases from V and 2 bases from J; junction bases left unmatched: 11. Germline-derived CDR1 and CDR2 are LNHNV and YYDKDF (reference sequence). In the study's own analysis: Amplification of reference gene primers provided the estimated nucleated cell counts. The method was immunoSEQ multiplex PCR; TCRdb's version includes in-frame clones alone and lacks a portion of them. That table gives V, J and clone size, and the DNA gave D and trimming. The sample consists of approximately 150,000 clones, approximately 78% of them appearing once. V is TRBV15 and J is TRBJ2-4, with TRBD1 identical over 9 bases. The source of this sequence is a human donor in a cohort sampled during active COVID-19. The sequencing input was peripheral blood. The CDR3 DNA reads TGTGCCACCAGCAGGCAACAGGGGGCCGGCGCGACCAAAAACATTCAGTACTTC. It yields the protein CATSRQQGAGATKNIQYF.